These 30 T cell receptor beta chains originate from one sample sequenced in a study of blood T cells in healthy people across ages (dated by TCRdb to between 2014 and 2017). The library was produced with 5' RACE. Sequenced using an Illumina HiSeq 2500. The second PCR ran for roughly 7 to 12 cycles and used a J-beta primer mix along with a sample-barcoded 5' primer. The public reads were reprocessed in TCRdb via fastp at Q25 and MiXCR, keeping in-frame beta chains. Identical CDR3 proteins give one entry, which carries the most common genes and DNA. The sample yields around 820,000 distinct CDR3 sequences; about 25% were counted once. Together, the top ten hold approximately 4% of the sample. This sample was also put to use in a study of T cells of mothers and their children.

The sample consisted of blood. These receptors were obtained from a boy between 10 and 17 years old in good health.

The chain carries TRBV14 and TRBJ2-3; TRBD1 is a possible D gene (6 bases). Deletions cut 4 bases from V and 4 bases from J, with 21 bases between. This CDR3 spans 17 amino acids. Germline CDR1 SGHDN, CDR2 FVKESK. The CDR3 loop is CASSREWIGGGADTQYF. Here the CDR3 DNA reads TGTGCCAGCAGCCGAGAGTGGATCGGTGGGGGCGCAGATACGCAGTATTTT.

In this sample, this clonotype turned up a few times. This chain links TRBV7-2 with TRBJ2-2; 9 bases match TRBD1. The germline CDR1 and CDR2 sequences are SGHTA and FQGNSA. The CDR3 spans 17 residues. V gave up 1 base and J gave up 4 bases; unmatched junction bases: 7. The CDR3 here is CASSLELGTGITGELFF. The CDR3 DNA reads TGTGCCAGCAGCTTAGAACTCGGGACAGGGATCACCGGGGAGCTGTTTTTT.

Many counts were recorded for this clonotype. This chain links TRBV6-5 with TRBJ1-5, with 9 bases lining up with TRBD1. Germline V gives CDR1 MNHEY, CDR2 SVGAGI. Trimming cost V 4 bases and J 7 bases; bases outside gene matches: 8. This CDR3 comprises 15 residues. As DNA, the CDR3 is TGTGCCAGCAGTTCGACCGGGACAGGGCTCCAGCCCCAGCATTTT. This encodes CASSSTGTGLQPQHF.

This clonotype was detected a few times. J is TRBJ2-5 and V is TRBV5-1; D is uncertain. Matching the DNA end better, TRBJ2-7 makes the J call doubtful. This CDR3 has 17 amino acids. Germline values: CDR1 SGHRS, CDR2 YFSETQ. The CDR3: CASSPTSYWEPAHEQYF. The CDR3 region has the DNA TGCGCCAGCAGCCCGACAAGTTACTGGGAACCCGCTCACGAGCAGTACTTC.

The gene calls are TRBV7-9 and TRBJ2-7, with D perhaps matching TRBD1 (6 bases). Trimming took 5 bases from V and 3 from J, leaving 14 bases between them. This CDR3 is 14 amino acids long. Per the germline V gene, CDR1 is SEHNR and CDR2 is FQNEAQ (reference sequence). As DNA, the CDR3 is TGTGCCAGCAGCCGAGAACCAGGGGACTACGAGCAGTACTTC. Translation: CASSREPGDYEQYF.

V usage is TRBV12-3 or TRBV12-4 and J usage is TRBJ2-5, with 8 bases matching TRBD1. This CDR3 has 14 residues. V shed 6 bases and J 3 bases; nucleotides not matched to a gene: 6. The CDR3 is CASRDDRGKETQYF. DNA of the CDR3: TGTGCCAGCAGAGATGACAGGGGTAAAGAGACCCAGTACTTC.

The table lists this clonotype with a few counts. This chain joins TRBV3-1 and TRBJ2-1; weak D call: TRBD2 (5 bases). The CDR3 covers 15 residues. V shed 4 bases and J shed 3 bases, with 13 bases lying between them. Germline V gives CDR1 LGHDT, CDR2 YNNKEL (reference sequence). The CDR3 spells CASSLTGSVYNEQFF. The CDR3 nucleotides read TGTGCCAGCAGCCTAACGGGTAGCGTCTACAATGAGCAGTTCTTC.

The chain links TRBV4-3 to TRBJ2-3; possible D gene TRBD2, 5 bases. The length of the CDR3 is 16 residues. The germline V gene encodes CDR1 LGHNA and CDR2 YSLEER. V was clipped by 5 bases and J by 2 bases, with 17 bases between them. CDR3 in amino acids: CASSSSGIALTDTQYF. The CDR3 DNA is TGCGCCAGCAGCTCCTCCGGAATAGCGCTCACAGATACGCAGTATTTT.

This clonotype was observed a few times. V gene TRBV7-2 combines with J gene TRBJ1-2; no clear D gene. V lost 1 base, J lost 2 bases, and 8 bases lay in between. Germline CDR1 reads SGHTA; CDR2 reads FQGNSA. This CDR3 has 14 residues. In DNA, the CDR3 is TGTGCCAGCAGCTTAGACTTGGGGAACTATGGCTACACCTTC. The encoded protein is CASSLDLGNYGYTF. Looking up the rest from reference TRBV7-2 and TRBJ1-2 gives the full variable domain: GAGVSQSPSNKVTEKGKDVELRCDPISGHTALYWYRQSLGQGLEFLIYFQGNSAPDKSGLPSDRFSAERTGGSVSTLTIQRTQQEDSAVYLCASSLDLGNYGYTFGSGTRLTVV.

The chain recombines TRBV5-1 with TRBJ2-5, with D unresolved. CDR1 is SGHRS, CDR2 YFSETQ, per germline. Trimming removed 0 bases at V and 1 base at J, with 13 bases between. There are 16 residues in the CDR3. The chain's CDR3 is CASSLAGNPSQETQYF. CDR3 nucleotides: TGCGCCAGCAGCTTGGCGGGCAACCCCAGCCAAGAGACCCAGTACTTC. Full variable domain (rest looked up from reference TRBV5-1 and TRBJ2-5): KAGVTQTPRYLIKTRGQQVTLSCSPISGHRSVSWYQQTPGQGLQFLFEYFSETQRNKGNFPGRFSGRQFSNSRSEMNVSTLELGDSALYLCASSLAGNPSQETQYFGPGTRLLVL.

CDR3 sequence: CASSLRVLYEQYF. The DNA of the CDR3 is TGTGCCAGCAGCTTAAGGGTCCTATACGAGCAGTACTTC. V usage is TRBV5-6 and J usage is TRBJ2-7; D call uncertain. The CDR3 contains 13 residues. Germline CDR1 and CDR2: SGHDT and YYEEEE. Trimming removed 2 bases at V and 4 bases at J, with 10 bases between.

This clonotype occurred a few times. CDR3 bases: TGTGCCAGCAGCCCATTTCGGAGCCGGGATACGCAGTATTTT. Translated, it gives CASSPFRSRDTQYF. The chain carries TRBV6-5 and TRBJ2-3; D is unresolved. Germline values: CDR1 MNHEY, CDR2 SVGAGI. The CDR3 runs to 14 residues. V was cut by 6 bases and J by 6 bases, with 16 bases left in between.

This clonotype came up a few times. CDR3 in DNA: TGTGCCAGCAGCTCGATTGCGGGACTCCAAGAGACCCAGTACTTC. This translates into CASSSIAGLQETQYF. The chain carries TRBV6-2 or TRBV6-3 and TRBJ2-5; tentative D call: TRBD2 (6 bases). V lost 6 bases and J 1 base, leaving 15 bases between the germline ends. Germline loops: CDR1 MNHEY, CDR2 SVGEGT. This CDR3 is 15 amino acids long.

This clonotype was observed a handful of times. The chain recombines TRBV7-2 with TRBJ2-7, with TRBD1 identical over 9 bases. The CDR3 extends over 15 amino acids. Per the germline V gene, CDR1 is SGHTA and CDR2 is FQGNSA. Trimming took 8 bases from V and 5 from J; bases not matched to a gene: 13. In DNA, the CDR3 is TGTGCCAGCCTTCCCCCGGGACAGGGCATCAACGAGCAGTACTTC. Protein sequence: CASLPPGQGINEQYF.

The chain joins TRBV29-1 to TRBJ1-2; no reliable D call. The CDR3 extends over 14 amino acids. CDR1 and CDR2 from the germline V gene are SQVTM and ANQGSEA. V was pared by 4 bases and J by 3 bases, with 15 bases between. The CDR3 coding sequence is TGCAGCGTTGGATCCGTCGGGTCCGACTATGGCTACACCTTC. This codes for CSVGSVGSDYGYTF.

The chain uses TRBV5-5 and TRBJ1-2; D not resolved. Looked up from germline, CDR1 is SGHKS and CDR2 is YYEKEE (reference sequence). V dropped 3 bases and J dropped 3 bases, with 18 bases sitting between them. There are 16 residues in the CDR3. The CDR3 coding sequence is TGTGCCAGCAGCTCTATTTTGCAGGACGGGGACTATGGCTACACCTTC. It encodes CASSSILQDGDYGYTF.

Remarks on this clonotype: This CDR3 is missing its conserved last phenylalanine or tryptophan, likely due to a read error. The rearrangement uses TRBV6-2 or TRBV6-3 and TRBJ2-4; D may match TRBD1 or TRBD2 (5 bases each). The CDR3 extends over 13 amino acids. Germline CDR1 reads MNHEY; CDR2 reads SVGEGT. In nucleotides, the CDR3 is TGTGACAGCAGTTATGAGGGGCTCAACATTCAGTACTCC. This encodes CDSSYEGLNIQYS.

In this sample, this clonotype turned up a few times. The chain joins TRBV25-1 to TRBJ1-4; D is undetermined. Trimming took off 3 bases at V and 2 bases at J, with 16 bases between the two ends. The CDR3 spans 17 residues. Germline V gene sequence: CDR1 MGHDK, CDR2 SYGVNS. CDR3 in amino acids: CASSDQTIQGTNEKLFF. DNA of the CDR3: TGTGCCAGCAGTGACCAGACAATACAAGGTACTAATGAAAAACTGTTTTTT. The whole variable domain, filled in from reference TRBV25-1 and TRBJ1-4, reads EADIYQTPRYLVIGTGKKITLECSQTMGHDKMYWYQQDPGMELHLIHYSYGVNSTEKGDLSSESTVSRIRTEHFPLTLESARPSHTSQYLCASSDQTIQGTNEKLFFGSGTQLSVL.

This clonotype showed up just once. This CDR3 fails to terminate in the conserved phenylalanine or tryptophan, so it likely reflects a read error. Because the CDR3's place on the DNA is in doubt, the DNA is left out and the CDR3 is given as listed by TCRdb. The rearrangement joins TRBV16 to TRBJ2-7; the D segment call TRBD1 is taken from the table without a DNA check. Germline V gene lookup returns CDR1 KGHSY and CDR2 FQNENV. Both ends counted, the CDR3 spans 9 residues. The CDR3 sequence is CASSQSIRG.

This chain connects TRBV29-1 to TRBJ2-3; D gene uncertain. The CDR3 runs to 11 residues. The germline V gene encodes CDR1 SQVTM and CDR2 ANQGSEA. The V end lost 3 bases, the J end lost 3 bases, and 4 bases lay between the germline ends. Written as DNA, the CDR3 is TGCAGCGTTGATCCTACAGATACGCAGTATTTT. Its translation is CSVDPTDTQYF.

This chain uses TRBV9 with TRBJ1-3; D call uncertain. The ends were cut back, 0 bases at V and 0 bases at J, with 19 bases in the middle. Germline CDR1 is SGDLS and CDR2 is YYNGEE. This CDR3 comprises 19 residues. The CDR3 DNA follows: TGTGCCAGCAGCGTAGGAGCGGGCGTAAGCGTATCCTCTGGAAACACCATATATTTT. Amino acids: CASSVGAGVSVSSGNTIYF.

This clonotype was observed a few times. The chain employs TRBV11-1 and TRBJ2-5, with D tentatively TRBD1 (5 bases). CDR3 length: 16 amino acids. The germline CDR1 and CDR2 sequences are SGHAT and FQDESV (reference sequence). The germline V and J ends were trimmed by 1 base and 1 base, with 13 bases remaining between them. Here the CDR3 reads CASSLGDRPGQETQYF. The CDR3 DNA reads as TGTGCCAGCAGCTTAGGTGACAGACCTGGCCAAGAGACCCAGTACTTC.

There are a few counts of this clonotype. The V gene is TRBV4-3, the J gene TRBJ2-1; D gene unclear. The V end was cut by 1 base, the J end by 7 bases, with 14 bases between. This CDR3 spans 15 amino acids. CDR1 is LGHNA, CDR2 YSLEER, per germline. The CDR3: CASSQGRAGWNEQFF. The DNA of the CDR3 is TGCGCCAGCAGCCAAGGAAGGGCTGGATGGAATGAGCAGTTCTTC.

Only a few counts were recorded for this clonotype. The V and J genes are TRBV7-2 and TRBJ2-5, with 13 bases that match TRBD2. There are 14 residues in the CDR3. In germline, CDR1 is SGHTA, CDR2 FQGNSA. Trimming at V came to 1 base and at J to 13 bases, leaving 6 bases not matched to a gene. The CDR3 DNA reads TGTGCCAGCAGCTTAGATTGGACTAGCGGGAGACGGTACTTC. Protein: CASSLDWTSGRRYF.

V gene TRBV3-1 combines with J gene TRBJ1-3; no definite D call. The CDR3 is 14 amino acids. Germline V gene data show CDR1 as LGHDT and CDR2 as YNNKEL (reference sequence). V gave up 6 bases and J gave up 2 bases, with 11 bases separating them. CDR3 sequence: CASSYGVPGNTIYF. The DNA for the CDR3 is TGTGCCAGCAGTTATGGTGTGCCTGGAAACACCATATATTTT.

The sample holds a few counts of this clonotype. V gene TRBV28 combines with J gene TRBJ2-7; 10 nucleotides agree with TRBD2. The V gene end was trimmed by 3 bases and the J gene end by 2 bases; junction bases not matched to a gene: 13. The CDR3 sequence is 18 residues long. Germline values: CDR1 MDHEN, CDR2 SYDVKM. CDR3 in amino acids: CASSFQVQSAGGPYEQYF. As DNA, the CDR3 is TGTGCCAGCAGTTTCCAGGTGCAGTCAGCGGGAGGGCCCTACGAGCAGTACTTC.

This clonotype was seen only a few times. The chain links TRBV5-5 to TRBJ2-5, with 8 bases lining up with TRBD2. TRBJ2-1 explains the end of the DNA better; the J call may be wrong. Germline CDR1 reads SGHKS; CDR2 reads YYEKEE (reference sequence). The length of the CDR3 is 14 residues. CDR3: CASSLDSGRVEQFF. Here the CDR3 DNA reads TGTGCCAGCAGCTTGGATTCCGGGAGGGTTGAGCAGTTCTTC.

The chain has TRBV6-5 and TRBJ1-1; tentative D call: TRBD1 (6 bases). The germline V gene has CDR1 MNHEY and CDR2 SVGAGI. The V end was cut by 5 bases, the J end by 7 bases, with 14 bases between. There are 13 residues in the CDR3. The CDR3 protein is CASSHPADSEAFF. For the CDR3, the DNA is TGTGCCAGCAGTCATCCTGCGGACAGTGAAGCTTTCTTT.

The gene calls are TRBV6-2 or TRBV6-3 and TRBJ1-1; D gene unclear. The CDR3 runs 13 residues. CDR1 is MNHEY, CDR2 SVGEGT, per germline. The V end was cut by 6 bases, the J end by 0 bases, with 8 bases between. This CDR3 reads CASRWVLNTEAFF. The CDR3, as DNA: TGTGCCAGCAGATGGGTACTGAACACTGAAGCTTTCTTT.

This clonotype turned up a few times. The gene calls are TRBV18 and TRBJ1-1; a weak D match, TRBD1 (6 bases). CDR1 and CDR2 from the germline V gene are KGHSH and LQKENI. Trimming cost V 1 base and J 6 bases, with 9 bases left between them. The CDR3 runs 13 residues. The DNA of the CDR3 is TGTGCCAGCTCACCACAGGGGGTCGCTGAAGCTTTCTTT. Encoded protein: CASSPQGVAEAFF.